The next 25 T cell receptor beta chains were all read from a single sample in a study of shared clonotypes between healthy human individuals. Here immunoSEQ multiplex PCR was the method, and the copy in TCRdb shows in-frame clones only, minus some. The table includes 2 million to 2.5 million clones, 90% to 97% detected once. Sequencing was carried out using naive CD4+ T cells sorted from blood. Subset: CD45RA+ positively selected. These receptors were collected from a man younger than 35 in good health.

This chain links TRBV29-1 with TRBJ2-3; 8 bases are shared with TRBD1. Germline V gene sequence: CDR1 SQVTM, CDR2 ANQGSEA. V trimming: 4 bases; J trimming: 2 bases; junction bases outside the gene matches: 5. CDR3 size: 14 residues. This CDR3 reads CSVGQGIPTDTQYF. The CDR3 coding sequence is TGCAGCGTTGGACAGGGGATTCCCACAGATACGCAGTATTTT.

This chain joins TRBV19 and TRBJ1-5, with a weak D call TRBD1 (5 bases). The CDR3 loop spans 16 amino acids. Germline CDR1 reads LNHDA; CDR2 reads SQIVND (reference sequence). V lost 8 bases to trimming and J lost 0 bases, with 17 bases between them. In DNA form, the CDR3 reads TGTGCCAGTGGGAGTAGGGGAGGGGATAGCAATCAGCCCCAGCATTTT. It encodes CASGSRGGDSNQPQHF.

This sequence joins TRBV6-1 and TRBJ1-3, with 7 bases that match TRBD1. The V gene end was trimmed by 2 bases and the J gene end by 3 bases; junction bases not matched to a gene: 7. The CDR3 runs 16 residues. In germline, CDR1 is MNHNS, CDR2 SASEGT. The CDR3, as DNA: TGTGCCAGCAGTGAACTCAGGGGACAGCTTGGAAACACCATATATTTT. Residues: CASSELRGQLGNTIYF.

The chain combines TRBV7-9 with TRBJ2-5; D is perhaps TRBD1 (5 bases). CDR3 length equals 13 residues. Germline assignment: CDR1 SEHNR and CDR2 FQNEAQ (reference sequence). V lost 5 bases and J lost 4, with 11 bases in between. Here the CDR3 reads CASSARVPETQYF. The DNA for the CDR3 is TGTGCCAGCAGCGCCAGGGTTCCAGAGACCCAGTACTTC.

About this clone: In the same sample, other DNA sequences code for this CDR3. V and J are TRBV6-5 and TRBJ1-1; D is unresolved. CDR1 is MNHEY and CDR2 is SVGAGI in the germline V gene. The ends were cut back, 0 bases at V and 0 bases at J, with 8 bases in the middle. The CDR3 consists of 15 residues. CDR3 amino acids: CASSYSGQLNTEAFF. The DNA of the CDR3 is TGTGCCAGCAGTTACTCCGGGCAGTTGAACACTGAAGCTTTCTTT.

The chain joins TRBV7-8 to TRBJ2-2; 7 positions match TRBD1. After removal of 5 bases from V and 6 bases from J, the junction contained 3 bases not matched to a gene. The CDR3 is made up of 13 amino acids. From germline, CDR1 is SGHVS and CDR2 FQNEAQ. In DNA form, the CDR3 reads TGTGCCAGCAGCCAGACAGGGCCCGGGGAGCTGTTTTTT. Its protein is CASSQTGPGELFF. Filled out from reference TRBV7-8 and TRBJ2-2, the complete variable domain reads GAGVSQSPRYKVAKRGQDVALRCDPISGHVSLFWYQQALGQGPEFLTYFQNEAQLDKSGLPSDRFFAERPEGSVSTLKIQRTQQEDSAVYLCASSQTGPGELFFGEGSRLTVL.

This clone was found once. The J gene is TRBJ1-2, the V gene TRBV6-5; D may be TRBD1 (5 bases). The V gene's germline CDR1 is MNHEY and CDR2 SVGAGI. Trimming shortened V by 6 bases and J by 3 bases, and 14 bases separated the two germline ends. The CDR3 consists of 14 residues. The CDR3 loop reads CASREPGGDYGYTF. For the CDR3, the DNA is TGTGCCAGCAGAGAACCCGGGGGAGACTATGGCTACACCTTC.

The chain is built from TRBV4-1 and TRBJ1-2; 7 bases fit TRBD1. Germline values: CDR1 MGHRA, CDR2 YSYEKL. Trimming cost V 0 bases and J 1 base; bases outside gene matches: 17. This CDR3 region has 20 residues. For the CDR3, the DNA is TGCGCCAGCAGCCAAGATCGAGAAGGGGGCAGGGGTTACTTTAACTATGGCTACACCTTC. Translating it yields CASSQDREGGRGYFNYGYTF.

This clone was found once. The chain links TRBV7-9 to TRBJ2-1; D remains unclear. V shed 1 base and J shed 7 bases, with 20 bases lying between them. In germline, CDR1 is SEHNR, CDR2 FQNEAQ (reference sequence). This CDR3 spans 17 amino acids. Here the CDR3 DNA reads TGTGCCAGCAGCTTAGGGTTAGCTTCACGGGTAAATAATGAGCAGTTCTTC. This translates into CASSLGLASRVNNEQFF. Supplemented by reference TRBV7-9 and TRBJ2-1, the full variable domain reads DTGVSQNPRHKITKRGQNVTFRCDPISEHNRLYWYRQTLGQGPEFLTYFQNEAQLEKSRLLSDRFSAERPKGSFSTLEIQRTEQGDSAMYLCASSLGLASRVNNEQFFGPGTRLTVL.

Comment on this clone: Within the sample, other DNA sequences also encode this same CDR3. The chain is built from TRBV5-1 and TRBJ2-2; TRBD1 or TRBD2 may be the D gene (5 bases each). The CDR3 is made up of 13 amino acids. Germline lookup yields CDR1 SGHRS and CDR2 YFSETQ. V lost 4 bases to trimming and J lost 7 bases, with 11 bases between them. CDR3 coding DNA: TGCGCCAGCAGCCTCGGGACGGGCGGGGAGCTGTTTTTT. Its translation: CASSLGTGGELFF. The full variable domain, rest sourced from reference TRBV5-1 and TRBJ2-2, is KAGVTQTPRYLIKTRGQQVTLSCSPISGHRSVSWYQQTPGQGLQFLFEYFSETQRNKGNFPGRFSGRQFSNSRSEMNVSTLELGDSALYLCASSLGTGGELFFGEGSRLTVL.

CDR3 nucleotide sequence: TGTGCCAGCAGTGCGGTTGCGTCCTACGAGCAGTACTTC. Protein: CASSAVASYEQYF. V is TRBV27 and J is TRBJ2-7, with D unclear. The CDR3 spans 13 residues. Trimming pared 5 bases from V and 1 base from J, leaving 9 bases between. The germline CDR1 and CDR2 sequences are MNHEY and SMNVEV (reference sequence).

The V gene is TRBV5-4, the J gene TRBJ2-1; D may be TRBD2 (6 bases). The germline V gene encodes CDR1 SGHNT and CDR2 YYREEE (reference sequence). The V end lost 2 bases, the J end lost 6 bases, and 21 bases lay between the germline ends. The CDR3 sequence is 17 residues long. The CDR3 DNA sequence: TGTGCCAGCAGCTTACCTCTACTGGGGCTGGGGGGCAATGAGCAGTTCTTC. Amino acid sequence: CASSLPLLGLGGNEQFF.

Comments on this clone: Different DNA sequences within this sample yield the same CDR3. V is TRBV5-1 and J is TRBJ1-6; no reliable D call. Germline CDR1 and CDR2: SGHRS and YFSETQ. The CDR3 length is 15 residues. The V end was cut by 0 bases, the J end by 0 bases, with 4 bases between. CDR3 coding DNA: TGCGCCAGCAGCTTGGGCGGCTCCTATAATTCACCCCTCCACTTT. Translating gives CASSLGGSYNSPLHF.

The CDR3 nucleotides read TGTGCCAGCAAATTGCCAGGGACACTGAACACTGAAGCTTTCTTT. Translating gives CASKLPGTLNTEAFF. V and J are TRBV28 and TRBJ1-1; perhaps TRBD1 as D (6 bases). Germline-derived CDR1 and CDR2 are MDHEN and SYDVKM. The length of the CDR3 is 15 residues. V was clipped by 7 bases and J by 0 bases, with 15 bases between them.

The chain carries TRBV10-3 and TRBJ2-1; D not resolved. V shed 0 bases and J shed 0 bases, with 12 bases lying between them. CDR1 and CDR2 from the germline V gene are ENHRY and SYGVKD. This CDR3 is 17 amino acids long. The DNA of the CDR3 is TGTGCCATCAGTGAGTCGCCCAGGACCGCCTCCTACAATGAGCAGTTCTTC. Translation: CAISESPRTASYNEQFF.

This clone was observed a single time. The CDR3 sequence: CASSLATVYSYEQYF. The CDR3 DNA sequence: TGTGCCAGCAGCTTGGCTACGGTATACTCCTACGAGCAGTACTTC. The V gene is TRBV5-4, the J gene TRBJ2-7; D gene unclear. The CDR3 covers 15 residues. V was cut by 0 bases and J by 0 bases, with 10 bases left in between. The germline gives CDR1 SGHNT, CDR2 YYREEE (reference sequence).

The J gene is TRBJ2-7, the V gene TRBV7-2, with 10 nucleotides matching TRBD2. V lost 0 bases and J lost 2; bases outside the gene matches: 7. Germline loops: CDR1 SGHTA, CDR2 FQGNSA. The CDR3 sequence is 17 residues long. CDR3 protein: CASSLAPTSGTPYEQYF. Here the CDR3 DNA reads TGTGCCAGCAGCTTAGCCCCCACTAGCGGGACCCCCTACGAGCAGTACTTC.

This chain joins TRBV5-8 and TRBJ2-7, with 7 positions matching TRBD2. This CDR3 has 15 residues. V trimming: 4 bases; J trimming: 6 bases; junction bases outside the gene matches: 13. The germline V gene encodes CDR1 SGHTS and CDR2 YDEGEE. The CDR3 DNA reads TGTGCCAGCAGCCAGGGAGGGAGGGCAGCTCGCGAGCAGTACTTC. As protein: CASSQGGRAAREQYF.

V usage is TRBV6-1 and J usage is TRBJ2-1, with D unclear. The CDR3 extends over 16 amino acids. V gave up 2 bases and J gave up 3 bases, with 14 bases separating them. Germline CDR1 and CDR2: MNHNS and SASEGT. CDR3 bases: TGTGCCAGCAGTGAATCGTCACAGAACTACTACAATGAGCAGTTCTTC. Its translation is CASSESSQNYYNEQFF.

The CDR3 region has the DNA TGTGCCAGCGGGGGGACTGAAGCTTTCTTT. This translates into CASGGTEAFF. The chain is built from TRBV9 and TRBJ1-1; D is perhaps TRBD1 (5 bases). Germline V gene lookup returns CDR1 SGDLS and CDR2 YYNGEE. This CDR3 is 10 amino acids long. Deletions cut 7 bases from V and 5 bases from J, with 6 bases between.

This clone was seen just once. The chain links TRBV30 to TRBJ2-1; TRBD1 aligns across 7 bases. V shed 7 bases and J 9 bases; nucleotides not matched to a gene: 9. This CDR3 has 12 amino acids. Germline V gene lookup returns CDR1 GTSNPN and CDR2 SVGIG (reference sequence). DNA of the CDR3: TGTGCCTCTGGACAGGCGAGGCTTGAGCAGTTCTTC. This translates into CASGQARLEQFF.

J is TRBJ1-6 and V is TRBV5-1; a possible D gene is TRBD1 (5 bases). Germline V gives CDR1 SGHRS, CDR2 YFSETQ. V lost 4 bases, J lost 2 bases, and 13 bases lay in between. This CDR3 has 16 amino acids. The CDR3 here is CASSPAPGAYNSPLHF. CDR3 in DNA: TGCGCCAGCAGCCCAGCGCCGGGGGCCTATAATTCACCCCTCCACTTT.

In this sample, this clone turned up once. This chain uses TRBV5-5 with TRBJ1-5; D is undetermined. The CDR3 totals 14 residues. The V end was cut by 7 bases, the J end by 0 bases, with 11 bases between. Germline values: CDR1 SGHKS, CDR2 YYEKEE (reference sequence). CDR3 DNA: TGTGCCAGCTCAAATGGGCCTAGCAATCAGCCCCAGCATTTT. Protein sequence: CASSNGPSNQPQHF.

The chain carries TRBV7-6 and TRBJ1-2, with D perhaps TRBD1 (5 bases). In germline, CDR1 is SGHVS, CDR2 FNYEAQ. The CDR3 has 13 residues. V dropped 5 bases and J dropped 2 bases, with 9 bases sitting between them. The DNA for the CDR3 is TGTGCCAGCAGCCGGACACCCAACTATGGCTACACCTTC. This translates into CASSRTPNYGYTF.

V gene TRBV5-1 combines with J gene TRBJ2-2; 9 bases are shared with TRBD2. The CDR3 consists of 17 residues. CDR1 is SGHRS and CDR2 is YFSETQ in the germline V gene. Trimming cost V 2 bases and J 2 bases; bases outside gene matches: 7. The CDR3 region has the DNA TGCGCCAGCAGCTTATACCCTAGCGGGGTTAACACCGGGGAGCTGTTTTTT. Translation gives CASSLYPSGVNTGELFF.